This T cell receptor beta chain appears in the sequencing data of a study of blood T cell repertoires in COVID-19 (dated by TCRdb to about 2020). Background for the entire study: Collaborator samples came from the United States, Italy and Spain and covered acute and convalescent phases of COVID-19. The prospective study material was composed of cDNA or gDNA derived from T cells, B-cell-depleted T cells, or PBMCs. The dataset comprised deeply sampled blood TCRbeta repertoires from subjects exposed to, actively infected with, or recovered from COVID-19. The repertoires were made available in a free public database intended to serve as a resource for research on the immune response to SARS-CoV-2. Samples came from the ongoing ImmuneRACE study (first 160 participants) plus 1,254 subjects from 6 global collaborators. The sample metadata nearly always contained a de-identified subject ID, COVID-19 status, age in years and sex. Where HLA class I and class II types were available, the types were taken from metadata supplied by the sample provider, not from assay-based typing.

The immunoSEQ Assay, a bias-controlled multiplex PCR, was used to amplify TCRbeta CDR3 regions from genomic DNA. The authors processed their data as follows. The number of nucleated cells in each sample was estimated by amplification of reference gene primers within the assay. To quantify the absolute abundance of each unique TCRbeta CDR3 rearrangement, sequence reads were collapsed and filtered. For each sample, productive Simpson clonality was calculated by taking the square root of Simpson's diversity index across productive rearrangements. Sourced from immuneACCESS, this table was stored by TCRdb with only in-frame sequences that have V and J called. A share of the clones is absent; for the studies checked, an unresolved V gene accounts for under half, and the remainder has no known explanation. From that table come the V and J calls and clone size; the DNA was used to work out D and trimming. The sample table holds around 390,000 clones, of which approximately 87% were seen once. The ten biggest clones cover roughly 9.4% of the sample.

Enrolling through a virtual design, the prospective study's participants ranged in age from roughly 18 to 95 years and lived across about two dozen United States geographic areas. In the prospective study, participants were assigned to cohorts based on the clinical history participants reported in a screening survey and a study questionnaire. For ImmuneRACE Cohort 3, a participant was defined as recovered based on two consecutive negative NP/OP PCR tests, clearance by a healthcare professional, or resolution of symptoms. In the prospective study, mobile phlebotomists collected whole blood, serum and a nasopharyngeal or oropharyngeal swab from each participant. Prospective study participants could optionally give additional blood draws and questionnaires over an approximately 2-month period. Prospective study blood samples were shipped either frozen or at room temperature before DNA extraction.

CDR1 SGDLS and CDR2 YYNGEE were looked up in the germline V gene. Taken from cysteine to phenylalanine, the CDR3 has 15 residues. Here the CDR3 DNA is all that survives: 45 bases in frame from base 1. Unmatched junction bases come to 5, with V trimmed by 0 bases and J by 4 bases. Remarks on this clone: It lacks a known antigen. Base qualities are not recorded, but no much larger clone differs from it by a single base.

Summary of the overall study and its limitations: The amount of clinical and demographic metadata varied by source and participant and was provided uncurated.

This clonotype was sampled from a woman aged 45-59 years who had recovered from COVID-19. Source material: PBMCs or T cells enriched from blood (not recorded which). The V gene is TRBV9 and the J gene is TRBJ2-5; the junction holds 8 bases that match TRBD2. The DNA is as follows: TGTGCCAGCAGCGTAGGCGGGGGGCAGGGAGAGACCCAGTACTTC. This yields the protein CASSVGGGQGETQYF.